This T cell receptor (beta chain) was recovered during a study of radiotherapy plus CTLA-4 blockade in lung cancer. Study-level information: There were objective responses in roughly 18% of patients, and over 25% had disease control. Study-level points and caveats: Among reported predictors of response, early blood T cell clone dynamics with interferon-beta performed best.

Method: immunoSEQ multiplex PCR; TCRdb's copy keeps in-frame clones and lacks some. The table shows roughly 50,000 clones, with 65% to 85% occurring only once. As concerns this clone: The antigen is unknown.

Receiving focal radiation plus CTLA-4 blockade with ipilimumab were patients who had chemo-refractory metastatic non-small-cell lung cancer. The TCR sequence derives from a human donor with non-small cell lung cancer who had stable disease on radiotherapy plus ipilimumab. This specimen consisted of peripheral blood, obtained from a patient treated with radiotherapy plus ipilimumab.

CDR3 nucleotide sequence: TGTGCCAGCAGTTACTCCCAAAGCGGGGCCTACAATGAGCAGTTCTTC. Translating it yields CASSYSQSGAYNEQFF. The rearrangement links TRBV6-6 to TRBJ2-1, with 7 bases identical to TRBD2. J lost 2 bases, V lost 0 bases, and 4 bases had no gene match. The CDR3 sequence is 16 residues long. CDR1 and CDR2 from the germline V gene are MNHNY and SVGAGI (reference sequence).